This paragraph covers one TCR beta chain sequence. Its antigen is unidentified. The ends were cut back, 0 bases at V and 4 bases at J, with 10 bases in the middle. The length of the CDR3 is 14 residues. Germline CDR1 reads SGHDT; CDR2 reads YYEEEE. The data were taken from a study of metastatic and nonmetastatic thyroid tumors. Background on the study: A comparison of repertoires was made across blood and tumor or nodule tissue from malignant and benign thyroid patients.

Study processing details: Researchers built a distant-metastasis classifier for papillary thyroid cancer that drew on CDR3 differences across clinicopathological groups. TCRdb used MiXCR to call clones anew from the PCR reads. The V and J calls were not made by the authors but by TCRdb's processing. The data hold 72,000 or so clones, with roughly 18% observed a single time. All patients were treatment-naive before thyroid surgery. Study conclusions and caveats: Malignant thyroid tumors reportedly had TCR beta diversity that was significantly higher than in benign nodules, in blood and tumor.

This TCR derives from a female donor with papillary thyroid cancer or a benign thyroid nodule (not recorded which). Some clones in this sample may be carry-over from other donors' samples. The chain has TRBV5-6 and TRBJ1-2; no firm D call. Sequences were obtained from blood. Here the CDR3 DNA reads TGTGCCAGCAGCTTGGCCAGCTGGCCCTATGGCTACACCTTC. This codes for CASSLASWPYGYTF.